Listed here are 15 T cell receptor beta chains from one sample, sequenced in a study of blood T cell repertoires in COVID-19. Here immunoSEQ multiplex PCR was the method, and the copy in TCRdb shows in-frame clones only, minus some. The data hold roughly 280,000 clones, with about 88% observed a single time. Sequences were obtained from peripheral blood. These receptors came from a man between 18 and 35 years old with active or convalescent COVID-19.

This chain links TRBV6-5 with TRBJ2-1; 7 bases are a match to TRBD1. Germline-derived CDR1 and CDR2 are MNHEY and SVGAGI. V was clipped by 5 bases and J by 2 bases; unmatched bases: 6. The length of the CDR3 is 15 residues. The CDR3 DNA sequence: TGTGCCAGCAGTCCGCTCAGGGGGACCTACAATGAGCAGTTCTTC. Protein product: CASSPLRGTYNEQFF.

The chain joins TRBV7-3 to TRBJ2-1, with TRBD2 identical over 11 bases. Germline CDR1 SGHTA, CDR2 FQGTGA. This CDR3 is 14 amino acids long. V lost 4 bases, J lost 8 bases, and 4 bases stayed unmatched. CDR3 in amino acids: CASSSIAGGHEQFF. Here the CDR3 DNA reads TGTGCCAGCAGCTCCATAGCGGGAGGGCATGAGCAGTTCTTC.

The chain is built from TRBV19 and TRBJ2-1; possibly TRBD1 for D (5 bases). Germline V lookup: CDR1 LNHDA, CDR2 SQIVND (reference sequence). V was shortened by 5 bases and J by 9 bases, with 11 bases between the two germline ends. CDR3 length equals 12 residues. In DNA, the CDR3 is TGTGCCAGTAGTCCTGGGGCTGTTGAGCAGTTCTTC. Translating gives CASSPGAVEQFF.

This sequence joins TRBV24-1 and TRBJ1-4; 9 nucleotides match TRBD1. This CDR3 is 15 amino acids long. J was trimmed by 6 bases and V by 5 bases; bases with no gene match: 6. In germline, CDR1 is KGHDR, CDR2 SFDVKD. Here the CDR3 reads CATSASDRGDEKLFF. CDR3 in DNA: TGTGCCACCAGTGCCTCGGACAGGGGTGATGAAAAACTGTTTTTT.

The chain carries TRBV2 and TRBJ2-1, with D possibly TRBD2 on 6 matching bases. The CDR3 covers 12 residues. Deletions cut 10 bases from V and 7 bases from J, with 14 bases between. Germline CDR1 reads SNHLY; CDR2 reads FYNNEI. The CDR3 bases are TGTGCCACGGGAGAATCGGGGAATGAGCAGTTCTTC. It is translated as CATGESGNEQFF.

This clone is a singleton in its sample. V and J are TRBV3-1 (or the pseudogene TRBV3-2) and TRBJ1-2; a weak D match, TRBD1 (6 bases). The germline CDR1 and CDR2 sequences are LGHDT and YNNKEL (reference sequence). Trimming shortened V by 4 bases and J by 0 bases, and 9 bases separated the two germline ends. This CDR3 comprises 14 residues. The DNA of the CDR3 is TGTGCCAGCAGCCCGGGACACTCTAACTATGGCTACACCTTC. This translates into CASSPGHSNYGYTF.

The chain combines TRBV7-9 with TRBJ1-6; D ambiguous. CDR3 length: 15 amino acids. The V end lost 7 bases, the J end lost 3 bases, and 13 bases lay between the germline ends. In germline, CDR1 is SEHNR, CDR2 FQNEAQ (reference sequence). The CDR3 DNA reads as TGTGCCAGCACCCCCCTCGGAGACTATAATTCACCCCTCCACTTT. Residues: CASTPLGDYNSPLHF.

This clone was seen only once. The chain recombines TRBV4-2 with TRBJ2-4; 8 bases agree with TRBD1. CDR1 and CDR2 from the germline V gene are LGHNA and YNFKEQ. The CDR3 totals 18 residues. V lost 4 bases, J lost 0 bases, and 11 bases stayed unmatched. In DNA form, the CDR3 reads TGTGCCAGCAGCCCCGGGGGTGGACAGGGAGTAGCCAAAAACATTCAGTACTTC. Residues: CASSPGGGQGVAKNIQYF.

The chain couples TRBV2 to TRBJ1-6; no firm D call. The germline V and J ends were trimmed by 0 bases and 5 bases, with 11 bases remaining between them. The CDR3 runs 16 residues. Germline CDR1 and CDR2: SNHLY and FYNNEI. CDR3 coding DNA: TGTGCCAGCAGTGAAGCGGGGAGGGAGAATAATTCACCCCTCCACTTT. Its protein product is CASSEAGRENNSPLHF.

The CDR3 reads CASSLGGVTDTQYF. DNA for the CDR3: TGCGCCAGCAGCTTGGGGGGAGTTACAGATACGCAGTATTTT. This sequence joins TRBV5-1 and TRBJ2-3; possible D gene TRBD2, 5 bases. Trimming left V 0 bases short and J 3 bases short, with 8 bases between. The CDR3 length is 14 residues. In germline, CDR1 is SGHRS, CDR2 YFSETQ.

The chain recombines TRBV28 with TRBJ2-5; tentative D call: TRBD1 (5 bases). Trimming left V 6 bases short and J 4 bases short, with 21 bases between. Germline assignment: CDR1 MDHEN and CDR2 SYDVKM. This CDR3 is 16 amino acids long. CDR3 coding DNA: TGTGCCAGCAGCCCCTCAATTGGCAGGGTGGGAGAGACCCAGTACTTC. It yields the protein CASSPSIGRVGETQYF. The full variable domain, rest sourced from reference TRBV28 and TRBJ2-5, is DVKVTQSSRYLVKRTGEKVFLECVQDMDHENMFWYRQDPGLGLRLIYFSYDVKMKEKGDIPEGYSVSREKKERFSLILESASTNQTSMYLCASSPSIGRVGETQYFGPGTRLLVL.

V gene TRBV10-3 combines with J gene TRBJ2-3; tentative D call: TRBD1 (6 bases). V was shortened by 4 bases and J by 6 bases, with 14 bases between the two germline ends. Germline V CDR1 and CDR2: ENHRY, SYGVKD. There are 14 residues in the CDR3. The CDR3 region is CAISVDSGWDTQYF. The CDR3 nucleotides are TGTGCCATCAGTGTGGACAGCGGCTGGGATACGCAGTATTTT.

This clone is a singleton in its sample. V and J are TRBV30 and TRBJ2-3, with D perhaps matching TRBD2 (5 bases). CDR1 GTSNPN and CDR2 SVGIG come from the germline V gene (reference sequence). The CDR3 runs to 13 residues. The V and J ends lost 1 base and 4 bases respectively, with 9 bases between them. The CDR3 nucleotides read TGTGCCTGGAGTGGCCTAGCCGCAGATACGCAGTATTTT. It is translated as CAWSGLAADTQYF.

The rearrangement links TRBV28 to TRBJ2-4; 12 positions match TRBD1. Germline V gives CDR1 MDHEN, CDR2 SYDVKM. The length of the CDR3 is 15 residues. V shed 5 bases and J 7 bases; nucleotides not matched to a gene: 6. CDR3 sequence (DNA): TGTGCCAGCAGTGCCCCCGGGACAGGGGGCAACATTCAGTACTTC. Translation: CASSAPGTGGNIQYF.

The rearrangement joins TRBV6-1 to TRBJ1-5; the D is unclear. From germline, CDR1 is MNHNS and CDR2 SASEGT. CDR3 size: 16 residues. V shed 3 bases and J shed 0 bases, with 12 bases lying between them. This CDR3 reads CASSEAGANSNQPQHF. In DNA form, the CDR3 reads TGTGCCAGCAGTGAGGCGGGAGCTAATAGCAATCAGCCCCAGCATTTT.